This T cell receptor (beta chain) was sequenced in a study of blood T cell repertoires in COVID-19. Study in general: PBMCs, B-cell-depleted T cells, or T cells were the source of the cDNA or gDNA that made up the material.

Sequenced by immunoSEQ multiplex PCR; TCRdb stores in-frame clones only, minus some. The profile covers fewer than 200,000 clones, with roughly 84% appearing a single time and approximately 1.3% taken by the ten largest. With 0 bases clipped from V and 6 bases from J, the junction kept 12 bases outside the gene matches. The CDR3 runs 17 residues. CDR1 is SGDLS and CDR2 is YYNGEE in the germline V gene. This clonotype originated in a man in his 60s who had recovered from COVID-19. The rearrangement links TRBV9 to TRBJ1-1, with 9 nucleotides matching TRBD1. Sequenced input: peripheral blood. CDR3 bases: TGTGCCAGCAGCGTAGGAACCGGGACAGGGAGGTTTGCTGAAGCTTTCTTT. This gives the protein CASSVGTGTGRFAEAFF.